The 30 T cell receptor beta chains reported below all come from one sample, sequenced in a study of T cells in Graves' hyperthyroidism and ophthalmopathy. Template material for amplifying TCR beta CDR3 regions consisted of RNA transcripts. RT-PCR in the first round (using the HTBI primer set) targeted the TCR CDR3. Each CDR3 protein is one row after TCRdb ran MiXCR on the multiplex PCR reads. The sample lists about 340,000 distinct CDR3 sequences; around a sixth were seen once. The material sequenced was blood. The receptors were gathered from a woman between 50 and 59 years old with Graves' hyperthyroidism.

The chain joins TRBV27 to TRBJ2-1; 11 bases agree with TRBD2. CDR1 is MNHEY and CDR2 is SMNVEV in the germline V gene (reference sequence). The CDR3 has 16 residues. Unmatched junction bases numbered 7, after V lost 4 bases and J lost 5 bases. The CDR3 DNA sequence: TGTGCCAGCAGTTCCCCCGGGACTAGCGGCCACAATGAGCAGTTCTTC. As protein: CASSSPGTSGHNEQFF.

This clonotype was counted many times. This rearrangement joins TRBV5-1 to TRBJ2-5; 7 bases fit TRBD2. Germline V CDR1 and CDR2: SGHRS, YFSETQ. The CDR3 is made up of 15 amino acids. J lost 2 bases, V lost 5 bases, and 9 bases had no gene match. In DNA, the CDR3 is TGCGCCAGCAGTAGGACGGGGACTACACAAGAGACCCAGTACTTC. Protein: CASSRTGTTQETQYF.

This chain joins TRBV7-6 and TRBJ1-3; 10 bases match TRBD1. The CDR3 has 18 residues. Germline assignment: CDR1 SGHVS and CDR2 FNYEAQ. The V and J ends lost 6 bases and 0 bases, in that order; junction bases with no gene match: 11. CDR3 nucleotide sequence: TGTGCCAGCAGTTCGACAGGGGGCTACTATCGCTCTGGAAACACCATATATTTT. It is translated as CASSSTGGYYRSGNTIYF.

This clonotype was recorded a few times. The chain has TRBV19 and TRBJ2-5; D unresolved. V dropped 9 bases and J dropped 0 bases, with 11 bases sitting between them. Per germline, CDR1 LNHDA and CDR2 SQIVND (reference sequence). CDR3 length equals 13 residues. The CDR3 loop is CASGRADQETQYF. CDR3 in DNA: TGTGCCAGCGGCCGGGCCGACCAAGAGACCCAGTACTTC. Drawing the rest from reference TRBV19 and TRBJ2-5, the complete variable domain is DGGITQSPKYLFRKEGQNVTLSCEQNLNHDAMYWYRQDPGQGLRLIYYSQIVNDFQKGDIAEGYSVSREKKESFPLTVTSAQKNPTAFYLCASGRADQETQYFGPGTRLLVL.

This clonotype appeared once. The chain carries TRBV9 and TRBJ1-1; D gene uncertain. Germline V gene data show CDR1 as SGDLS and CDR2 as YYNGEE. V was cut by 0 bases and J by 8 bases, with 20 bases left in between. The CDR3 runs to 16 residues. The CDR3 DNA sequence: TGTGCCAGCAGCGTAGATGGGAGTAGGCCTGGCGGGGAAGCTTTCTTT. Its protein product is CASSVDGSRPGGEAFF. The variable domain in full, completed from reference TRBV9 and TRBJ1-1, reads DSGVTQTPKHLITATGQRVTLRCSPRSGDLSVYWYQQSLDQGLQFLIQYYNGEERAKGNILERFSAQQFPDLHSELNLSSLELGDSALYFCASSVDGSRPGGEAFFGQGTRLTVV.

This clonotype was seen more than once but under ten times. The chain uses TRBV6-1 and TRBJ1-1; possibly TRBD1 for D (6 bases). The CDR3 extends over 15 amino acids. V gave up 5 bases and J gave up 1 base, with 14 bases separating them. Germline values: CDR1 MNHNS, CDR2 SASEGT. The DNA of the CDR3 is TGTGCCAGCAGTCGTACACAGGGTAGGAACACTGAAGCTTTCTTT. Its protein product is CASSRTQGRNTEAFF.

Notes on this clonotype: Because the CDR3's place on the DNA is in doubt, the DNA is left out and the CDR3 is given as listed by TCRdb. This rearrangement joins TRBV7-2 to TRBJ2-1; TRBD2, the table's D call, lacks a check against the DNA. Germline CDR1 is SGHTA and CDR2 is FQGNSA. The length of the CDR3 is 21 amino acids, counting both ends. This chain's CDR3 is CASSFYICSARKLAGYNEQFF.

This rearrangement joins TRBV6-4 to TRBJ2-7; TRBD1 agrees at 10 bases. In germline, CDR1 is MRHNA, CDR2 SNTAGT. The length of the CDR3 is 15 residues. V lost 5 bases and J lost 2; bases outside the gene matches: 6. This chain's CDR3 is CASSPTGTGAYEQYV. Here the CDR3 DNA reads TGTGCCAGCAGTCCGACCGGGACAGGGGCCTACGAGCAGTACGTC.

Only a few counts were recorded for this clonotype. The chain has TRBV27 and TRBJ2-6; D unresolved. The CDR3 has 15 residues. V gave up 5 bases and J gave up 0 bases, with 8 bases separating them. Germline V gene lookup returns CDR1 MNHEY and CDR2 SMNVEV (reference sequence). The CDR3 sequence is CASSHHPSGANVLTF. The CDR3 region has the DNA TGTGCCAGCAGTCATCATCCCTCTGGGGCCAACGTCCTGACTTTC.

This chain links TRBV5-6 with TRBJ2-1; 10 nucleotides line up with TRBD2. This CDR3 has 16 residues. In germline, CDR1 is SGHDT, CDR2 YYEEEE. V dropped 3 bases and J dropped 5; count of bases not matched to a gene: 8. The CDR3 DNA sequence: TGTGCCAGCAGCTGGGGACTAGCGCGGCCTGACAATGAGCAGTTCTTC. Protein product: CASSWGLARPDNEQFF.

The chain couples TRBV18 to TRBJ2-1; 9 nucleotides agree with TRBD1. The V segment lost 3 bases and the J segment 6 bases; nucleotides outside the gene matches: 15. Germline loops: CDR1 KGHSH, CDR2 LQKENI. The CDR3 is 18 residues long. The chain's CDR3 is CASSPGPPGTGHTNEQFF. The CDR3 DNA reads TGTGCCAGCTCACCCGGTCCCCCCGGGACAGGGCACACCAATGAGCAGTTCTTC.

The CDR3: CSAPWTSGESYEQYF. CDR3 in DNA: TGCAGTGCTCCGTGGACTAGCGGGGAGTCCTACGAGCAGTACTTC. The V and J genes are TRBV20-1 and TRBJ2-7, with TRBD2 matching over 12 bases. V was clipped by 5 bases and J by 1 base; unmatched bases: 6. CDR1 and CDR2 (germline): DFQATT, SNEGSKA (reference sequence). This CDR3 spans 15 amino acids.

V usage is TRBV12-3 or TRBV12-4 and J usage is TRBJ2-1; D is unresolved. CDR3 length: 13 residues. With 6 bases removed from V and 7 bases from J, the gap between germline ends came to 13 bases. The DNA for the CDR3 is TGTGCCAGCAGCTATTTCAGTGGTAATGAGCAGTTCTTC. Translated: CASSYFSGNEQFF.

This clonotype appeared many times. This rearrangement joins TRBV12-3 or TRBV12-4 to TRBJ1-5; D is unresolved. This CDR3 is 12 amino acids long. Trimming took 5 bases from V and 7 from J, leaving 9 bases between them. The chain's CDR3 is CASSRGSQPQHF. CDR3 nucleotides: TGTGCCAGCAGTCGCGGGAGCCAGCCCCAGCATTTT.

The DNA for the CDR3 is TGTGCCAGCAGCGCAGGGAGTGATTTAGAGACCCAGTACTTC. It translates to CASSAGSDLETQYF. The rearrangement uses TRBV6-1 and TRBJ2-5; the D call may be TRBD1 or TRBD2 (5 bases each). Trimming took off 6 bases at V and 4 bases at J, with 15 bases between the two ends. The CDR3 spans 14 residues. The germline gives CDR1 MNHNS, CDR2 SASEGT.

This clonotype was seen a few times. The chain combines TRBV4-1 with TRBJ1-1; 7 nucleotides align to TRBD1. CDR1 MGHRA and CDR2 YSYEKL come from the germline V gene. This CDR3 has 14 residues. V was clipped by 2 bases and J by 2 bases; unmatched bases: 2. The CDR3 loop reads CASSQTGDNTEAFF. The DNA of the CDR3 is TGCGCCAGCAGCCAAACAGGGGACAACACTGAAGCTTTCTTT.

This clonotype was seen repeatedly, ten times or more. V gene TRBV30 combines with J gene TRBJ2-1, with TRBD1 identical over 11 bases. V lost 1 base, J lost 10 bases, and 9 bases stayed unmatched. The CDR3 extends over 15 amino acids. In germline, CDR1 is GTSNPN, CDR2 SVGIG (reference sequence). The CDR3 is CAWSGRDRGYREQFF. CDR3 DNA sequence: TGTGCCTGGAGTGGTAGGGACAGGGGGTACAGGGAGCAGTTCTTC.

In this sample, this clonotype turned up many times. The chain carries TRBV3-1 and TRBJ1-2; 9 bases are shared with TRBD1. The CDR3 extends over 14 amino acids. CDR1 is LGHDT, CDR2 YNNKEL, per germline (reference sequence). J was trimmed by 8 bases and V by 4 bases; bases with no gene match: 8. CDR3 sequence: CASSPGQGRGGYTF. The CDR3 nucleotides are TGTGCCAGCAGCCCGGGACAGGGACGTGGCGGCTACACCTTC.

This clonotype was counted between two and nine times. The J gene is TRBJ2-1, the V gene TRBV9; D might be TRBD1 or TRBD2, each matching 5 bases. CDR3 size: 14 residues. CDR1 is SGDLS, CDR2 YYNGEE, per germline. The ends were cut back, 3 bases at V and 1 base at J, with 8 bases in the middle. The CDR3 sequence is CASSGGNSYNEQFF. DNA of the CDR3: TGTGCCAGCAGCGGGGGGAATTCCTACAATGAGCAGTTCTTC.

This clonotype was seen more than once but under ten times. This chain connects TRBV5-1 to TRBJ1-1; no definite D call. Trimming pared 7 bases from V and 11 bases from J, leaving 15 bases between. Germline CDR1 SGHRS, CDR2 YFSETQ. This CDR3 is 11 amino acids long. The CDR3, as DNA: TGCGCCAGCGGCGCCACTTTTGGTGCTTTCTTT. Its protein product is CASGATFGAFF.

V is TRBV28 and J is TRBJ2-7; TRBD1 matches at 9 bases. This CDR3 is built from 15 residues. The junction had 8 bases not matched to a gene; V was cut back by 5 bases and J by 3 bases. Germline CDR1 MDHEN, CDR2 SYDVKM. CDR3 coding DNA: TGTGCCAGCAGTGACCCGGGACAGGGAAACTACGAGCAGTACTTC. Translated, it gives CASSDPGQGNYEQYF.

At least ten counts were recorded for this clonotype. The chain uses TRBV12-3 or TRBV12-4 and TRBJ2-7; 9 bases line up with TRBD1. Trimming took 3 bases from V and 3 from J; bases not matched to a gene: 6. The length of the CDR3 is 15 residues. CDR3 sequence reads: CASSLGPGQGYEQYF. CDR3 coding DNA: TGTGCCAGCAGTTTGGGTCCGGGACAGGGCTACGAGCAGTACTTC.

This clonotype was seen a handful of times. The rearrangement joins TRBV27 to TRBJ2-2; a possible D gene is TRBD1 (6 bases). Trimming took off 6 bases at V and 4 bases at J, with 12 bases between the two ends. The length of the CDR3 is 14 residues. Germline CDR1 is MNHEY and CDR2 is SMNVEV (reference sequence). The CDR3 loop reads CASSTGTTTGELFF. The CDR3 region has the DNA TGTGCCAGCAGCACCGGGACAACCACCGGGGAGCTGTTTTTT.

This clonotype was seen only a few times. V usage is TRBV4-1 and J usage is TRBJ2-3, with a possible D match to TRBD1 (5 bases). Looked up from germline, CDR1 is MGHRA and CDR2 is YSYEKL. This CDR3 comprises 15 residues. Trimming took off 0 bases at V and 2 bases at J, with 9 bases between the two ends. The CDR3 is CASSQDRAPTDTQYF. Here the CDR3 DNA reads TGCGCCAGCAGCCAAGACAGGGCGCCCACAGATACGCAGTATTTT.

This clonotype was seen a few times. This sequence joins TRBV4-1 and TRBJ2-1, with D possibly matching TRBD1 (6 bases). The CDR3 has 16 residues. The germline V gene has CDR1 MGHRA and CDR2 YSYEKL. V was pared by 3 bases and J by 5 bases, with 17 bases between. In nucleotides, the CDR3 is TGCGCCAGCAGCCAGTGGGGGCGCGGGTCTCACAATGAGCAGTTCTTC. This gives the protein CASSQWGRGSHNEQFF.

This clonotype was seen only a few times. The chain joins TRBV20-1 to TRBJ1-5, with 8 bases that match TRBD1. V shed 6 bases, J shed 2 bases, and the junction held 3 bases outside the gene matches. CDR1 is DFQATT and CDR2 is SNEGSKA in the germline V gene (reference sequence). The CDR3 runs to 13 residues. CDR3: CSAADRGNQPQHF. The DNA of the CDR3 is TGCAGTGCAGCGGACAGGGGCAATCAGCCCCAGCATTTT.

This clonotype has just a few counts. The junction differs from germline at one of its ends, possibly a read error. The chain links TRBV6-9 to TRBJ1-2; D perhaps matches TRBD1 (5 bases). CDR3 size: 13 residues. CDR1 is MNHGY, CDR2 SVAAGI, per germline. The chain's CDR3 is CAGSYRGYYGYTF. For the CDR3, the DNA is TGTGCCGGCAGTTACCGGGGCTACTATGGCTACACCTTC.

The chain combines TRBV5-5 with TRBJ2-4; perhaps TRBD1 as D (6 bases). Between the trimmed V and J ends, which lost 7 bases and 5 bases, there was a span of 10 bases. Per the germline V gene, CDR1 is SGHKS and CDR2 is YYEKEE (reference sequence). CDR3 size: 12 residues. The CDR3 sequence is CASLGAENIQYF. DNA of the CDR3: TGTGCCAGCCTGGGGGCGGAAAACATTCAGTACTTC.

This clonotype has a count of ten or more. This chain joins TRBV7-3 and TRBJ2-1, with TRBD2 identical over 10 bases. The V gene end was trimmed by 4 bases and the J gene end by 6 bases; junction bases not matched to a gene: 3. In germline, CDR1 is SGHTA, CDR2 FQGTGA. The length of the CDR3 is 14 residues. CDR3 DNA: TGTGCCAGCAGCTGGCTAGCGGGAGCCAATGAGCAGTTCTTC. Amino acids: CASSWLAGANEQFF.

This clonotype was detected ten times or more. The chain uses TRBV11-2 and TRBJ2-1; TRBD1 might be the D (5 bases). This CDR3 has 15 amino acids. V was cut by 5 bases and J by 4 bases, with 15 bases left in between. Per germline, CDR1 SGHAT and CDR2 FQNNGV. CDR3 nucleotides: TGTGCCAGCAGCCAAGGGCAGGGTCGATACAATGAGCAGTTCTTC. As protein: CASSQGQGRYNEQFF.